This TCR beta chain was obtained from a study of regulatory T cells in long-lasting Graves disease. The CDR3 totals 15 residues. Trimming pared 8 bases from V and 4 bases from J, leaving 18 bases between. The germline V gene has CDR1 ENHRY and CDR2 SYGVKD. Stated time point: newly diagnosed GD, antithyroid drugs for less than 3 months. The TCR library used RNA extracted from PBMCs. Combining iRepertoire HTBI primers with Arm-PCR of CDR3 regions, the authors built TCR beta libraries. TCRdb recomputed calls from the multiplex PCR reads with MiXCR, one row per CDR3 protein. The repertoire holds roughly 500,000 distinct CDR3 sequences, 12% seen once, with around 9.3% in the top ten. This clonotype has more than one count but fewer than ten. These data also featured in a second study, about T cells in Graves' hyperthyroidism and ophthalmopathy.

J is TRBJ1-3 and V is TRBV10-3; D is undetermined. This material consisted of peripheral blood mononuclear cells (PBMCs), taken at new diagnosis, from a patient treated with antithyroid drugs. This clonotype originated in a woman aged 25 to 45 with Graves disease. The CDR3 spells CAIGEVSSGGNTIYF. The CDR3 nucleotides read TGTGCCATCGGGGAGGTCTCAAGCGGCGGAAACACCATATATTTT.